These T cell receptor beta chains were read from a single sample in a study of blood T cell repertoires in COVID-19. Sequenced by immunoSEQ multiplex PCR; TCRdb stores in-frame clones only, minus some. Of hundreds of thousands of clones detected, 82% appear once; the ten largest clones hold about an eighth. The sequencing input was peripheral blood. The receptor source for this set is a woman in her fifties or sixties with active or convalescent COVID-19. CDR3s include the opening cysteine and the closing phenylalanine or tryptophan. D genes are given only for firm matches. Clone size, where shown, is once, few, many, or a class for clones that have expanded.

abundance	j_gene	v_gene	d_gene	CDR3nt	CDR3aa
NA	TRBJ1-1	TRBV7-3	NA	TGTGCCAGCAGCGCTCAGGGGAACACTGAAGCTTTCTTT	CASSAQGNTEAFF
NA	TRBJ1-3	TRBV11-2	NA	TGTGCCAGCAGCTTGACAGCTGGAAACACCATATATTTT	CASSLTAGNTIYF
NA	TRBJ2-7	TRBV7-5	NA	TGTGCCAGACCCCGGGGTCAGGGGGCCATTACACCTTACGAGCAGTACTTC	CARPRGQGAITPYEQYF
NA	TRBJ2-5	TRBV2	TRBD1	TGTGCCAGCCCTAGGGACAGGGGGCAAGAGACCCAGTACTTC	CASPRDRGQETQYF
NA	TRBJ2-2	TRBV5-1	TRBD1	TGCGCCAGCAGCTTGGCCTCATCCGGGACAGGGGGTTTCGGGGAGCTGTTTTTT	CASSLASSGTGGFGELFF
NA	TRBJ1-3	TRBV19	NA	TGTGCCAGTAGTATGGGGAGCTCTGGAAACACCATATATTTT	CASSMGSSGNTIYF
NA	TRBJ2-1	TRBV4-1	NA	TGCGCCAGCAGCCAAGATTCTGACAGCTGGCGCGACAATGAGCAGTTCTTC	CASSQDSDSWRDNEQFF
NA	TRBJ1-6	TRBV29-1	TRBD1	TGCAGCGCCCAGACAGGGGGCGAGTCACCCCTCCACTTT	CSAQTGGESPLHF
NA	TRBJ2-3	TRBV6-5	TRBD2	TGTGCCAGCAGCCCGAGACTAGCGAGCACAGATACGCAGTATTTT	CASSPRLASTDTQYF
NA	TRBJ2-7	TRBV3-1/TRBV3-2	TRBD2	TGTGCCAGCAGCCCACCGGGAGGCTACGAGCAGTACTTC	CASSPPGGYEQYF
NA	TRBJ1-2	TRBV11-2	TRBD1	TGTGCCAGCAGCTCCGAAGAAACAGGGGCCTATGGCTACACCTTC	CASSSEETGAYGYTF
NA	TRBJ1-5	TRBV19	NA	TGTGCCAGTAGTATAGGGGCAGGGGCGAGCAATCAGCCCCAGCATTTT	CASSIGAGASNQPQHF
NA	TRBJ2-5	TRBV30	TRBD1	TGTGCCTGGAGTGTACGAGGCAGGGGGAGCGAGACCCAGTACTTC	CAWSVRGRGSETQYF
NA	TRBJ1-2	TRBV28	NA	TGTGCCAGCAGTTTAACAGGGCACGGTGGCTACACCTTC	CASSLTGHGGYTF
NA	TRBJ1-4	TRBV27	NA	TGTGCCAGCAGTTTTCGGGGAGGGGGTGAAAAACTGTTTTTT	CASSFRGGGEKLFF
NA	TRBJ2-7	TRBV2	NA	TGTGCCAGCAGTTTATGGGAGGGGGGTTACGAGCAGTACTTC	CASSLWEGGYEQYF
few	TRBJ2-2	TRBV5-1	NA	TGCGCCAGCAGCTTGGGGCCCGGGGGCACCGGGGAGCTGTTTTTT	CASSLGPGGTGELFF
NA	TRBJ1-6	TRBV19	NA	TGTGCCAGTAGTACAACTCCAGGTTCACCCCTCCACTTT	CASSTTPGSPLHF
NA	TRBJ1-1	TRBV30	NA	TGTGCCTGTGAGTCCAGGGCCGCCACTGAAGCTTTCTTT	CACESRAATEAFF
NA	TRBJ1-5	TRBV7-6	NA	TGTGCCAGCAGCCCTGAGATTACCAGCGTCAATCAGCCCCAGCATTTT	CASSPEITSVNQPQHF
once	TRBJ1-5	TRBV19	NA	TGTGCCAGTACCGGTTGGACAGTCAATCAGCCCCAGCATTTT	CASTGWTVNQPQHF
NA	TRBJ1-2	TRBV27	NA	TGTGCCAGCAGGCGGCGGGAATATGGCGGCTACACCTTC	CASRRREYGGYTF
NA	TRBJ2-2	TRBV7-9	TRBD1	TGTGCCAGCAGCCCGGCACGATTCCGGGACAGGGGGCTCACCGGGGAGCTGTTTTTT	CASSPARFRDRGLTGELFF
NA	TRBJ2-7	TRBV23-1	NA	TGCGCCAGCAGTCTCCAGGTCTCAGGGATCCACGAGCAGTACTTC	CASSLQVSGIHEQYF
NA	TRBJ1-2	TRBV14	NA	TGTGCCAGCAGCCAAGTCCCCTCGGGAGGCTACACCTTC	CASSQVPSGGYTF
NA	TRBJ2-7	TRBV5-4	NA	TGTGCCAGCAGCTTGGCCCAGGGGTCCAACGAGCAGTACTTC	CASSLAQGSNEQYF
NA	TRBJ2-5	TRBV10-3	TRBD2	TGTGCCATCAGTGGGGAAGGAGCGGGGGCCCAAGAGACCCAGTACTTC	CAISGEGAGAQETQYF
NA	TRBJ2-3	TRBV19	TRBD2	TGTGCCAGTAAACCCTGGCGGGGGGGCGCAGATACGCAGTATTTT	CASKPWRGGADTQYF
NA	TRBJ1-2	TRBV6-5	TRBD1	TGTGCCAGCAGTTACTCGAGGACAGGGGATGGCTACACCTTC	CASSYSRTGDGYTF
NA	TRBJ1-1	TRBV27	TRBD1	TGTGCCAGCAGTTTTCAGGGGGCGATCACTGAAGCTTTCTTT	CASSFQGAITEAFF
NA	TRBJ1-2	TRBV7-2	NA	TGTGCCAGCAGCCCAAACACCGGACTAGTCTATGGCTACACCTTC	CASSPNTGLVYGYTF
NA	TRBJ2-2	TRBV2	NA	TGTGCCAGCATGTGGCACCCGAACACCGGGGAGCTGTTTTTT	CASMWHPNTGELFF
NA	TRBJ1-1	TRBV6-1	NA	TGTGCCAGCAGTGAAGGCCCCCGGGTGGGGAACACTGAAGCTTTCTTT	CASSEGPRVGNTEAFF
NA	TRBJ1-2	TRBV6-2/TRBV6-3	NA	TGTGCCAGCAGTAACCTAGCAAGGGAGTCGTGGGGCTACACCTTC	CASSNLARESWGYTF
once	TRBJ2-7	TRBV7-6	NA	TGTGCCAGCAGCTTAGCTGTGGCCGGCGGGGGCCTGTCGGGCGAGCAGTACTTC	CASSLAVAGGGLSGEQYF
NA	TRBJ2-3	TRBV9	NA	TGTGCCAGCAGCAGGATGGGCAATACGCAGTATTTT	CASSRMGNTQYF
NA	TRBJ1-6	TRBV2	NA	TGTGCCAGCAGTGACTGGAGGTCGCCTACTCTCCTCCACTTT	CASSDWRSPTLLHF
NA	TRBJ2-5	TRBV5-1	TRBD2	TGCGCCAGCAGCTTGGGCACTAGCGGGGCCTACCAAGAGACCCAGTACTTC	CASSLGTSGAYQETQYF
NA	TRBJ1-1	TRBV9	TRBD1	TGTGCCAGCAGCGTCTCAGGGGGTAGGAATCACACTGAAGCTTTCTTT	CASSVSGGRNHTEAFF
NA	TRBJ2-3	TRBV9	NA	TGTGCCAGCAGCGTAGAACAGGGAACGCAGTATTTT	CASSVEQGTQYF
NA	TRBJ1-1	TRBV19	NA	TGTGCCAGTAGTAGGCGCAGGGTTGGGGACACTGAAGCTTTCTTT	CASSRRRVGDTEAFF
NA	TRBJ1-5	TRBV7-2	NA	TGTGCCAGCAGCTTAGGTGCAGGTCCCAATCAGCCCCAGCATTTT	CASSLGAGPNQPQHF
few	TRBJ1-2	TRBV5-1	NA	TGCGCCAGCAGCCCGGACGGGGGGTCGACCTATTATGGCTACACCTTC	CASSPDGGSTYYGYTF
NA	TRBJ1-6	TRBV3-1/TRBV3-2	NA	TGTGCCAGCACCGCTCAGGGAGGTTCACCCCTCCACTTT	CASTAQGGSPLHF
NA	TRBJ1-2	TRBV27	NA	TGTGCCAGCACCTCCCTCGCACCTGGCCCGGGAGGGGGTGGCTACACCTTC	CASTSLAPGPGGGGYTF
NA	TRBJ1-1	TRBV10-1	NA	TGCGCCAGCAGTGAATCAGGGTCGATTCCTGAAGCTTTCTTT	CASSESGSIPEAFF
NA	TRBJ1-1	TRBV6-5	TRBD1	TGTGCCAGCAGTTACTCGAGGGGACAGACTGAAGCTTTCTTT	CASSYSRGQTEAFF
NA	TRBJ1-4	TRBV7-9	NA	TGTGCCAGCAGCTTAAGCGGCCTCGGGCTAGGTGAAAAACTGTTTTTT	CASSLSGLGLGEKLFF
many	TRBJ2-7	TRBV30	NA	TGTGCCCGAGGGAGCTCCTACGAGCAGTACTTC	CARGSSYEQYF
NA	TRBJ1-2	TRBV3-1/TRBV3-2	NA	TGTGCCAGCAGCCTCAGTTCGGGGGAGACTGGCTACACCTTC	CASSLSSGETGYTF
NA	TRBJ2-5	TRBV6-5	NA	TGTGCTACCCTGCCTAGCGCTCAAGAGACCCAGTACTTC	CATLPSAQETQYF
NA	TRBJ1-1	TRBV5-1	NA	TGCGCCAGCAGCCCCAATGGGGGAGGAGAGAGGGCTTTCTTT	CASSPNGGGERAFF
many	TRBJ1-2	TRBV6-6	NA	TGTGCCAGCATTTTTACCTCCGGGACAGGCTACACCTTC	CASIFTSGTGYTF
NA	TRBJ1-4	TRBV18	NA	TGTGCCAGCTCACCACCGAGTGAGCCAAAAAAACTGTTTTTT	CASSPPSEPKKLFF
NA	TRBJ1-2	TRBV13	TRBD1	TGTGCCAGCAGGGGACGGGGACAGCTTATTGGCTACACCTTC	CASRGRGQLIGYTF